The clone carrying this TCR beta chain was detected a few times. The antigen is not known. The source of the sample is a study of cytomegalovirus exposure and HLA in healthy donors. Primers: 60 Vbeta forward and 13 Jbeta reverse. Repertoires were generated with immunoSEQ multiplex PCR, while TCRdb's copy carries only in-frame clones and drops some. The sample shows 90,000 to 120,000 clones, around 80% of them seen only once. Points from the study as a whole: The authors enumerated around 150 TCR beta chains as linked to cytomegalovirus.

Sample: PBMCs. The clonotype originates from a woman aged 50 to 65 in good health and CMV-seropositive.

CDR3 loop: CASKYKGRGGEETQYF. The CDR3 coding sequence is TGTGCCAGCAAATACAAGGGTCGGGGGGGGGAAGAGACCCAGTACTTC. The rearrangement uses TRBV27 and TRBJ2-5, with TRBD2 matching over 8 bases. Trimming took 7 bases from V and 3 from J; bases not matched to a gene: 13. The CDR3 covers 16 residues. The V gene's germline CDR1 is MNHEY and CDR2 SMNVEV (reference sequence).